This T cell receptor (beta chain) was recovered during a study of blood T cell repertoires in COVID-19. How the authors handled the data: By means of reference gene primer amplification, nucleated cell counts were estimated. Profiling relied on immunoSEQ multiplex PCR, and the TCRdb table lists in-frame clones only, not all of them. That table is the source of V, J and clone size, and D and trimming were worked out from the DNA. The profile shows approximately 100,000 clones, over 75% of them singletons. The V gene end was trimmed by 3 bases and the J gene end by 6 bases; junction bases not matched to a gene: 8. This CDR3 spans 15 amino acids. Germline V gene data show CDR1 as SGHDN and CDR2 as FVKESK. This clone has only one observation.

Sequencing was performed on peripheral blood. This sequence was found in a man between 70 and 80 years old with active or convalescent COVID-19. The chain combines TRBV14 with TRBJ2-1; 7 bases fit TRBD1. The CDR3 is CASSHPDRDANEQFF. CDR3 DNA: TGTGCCAGCAGCCACCCCGACAGGGATGCCAATGAGCAGTTCTTC.